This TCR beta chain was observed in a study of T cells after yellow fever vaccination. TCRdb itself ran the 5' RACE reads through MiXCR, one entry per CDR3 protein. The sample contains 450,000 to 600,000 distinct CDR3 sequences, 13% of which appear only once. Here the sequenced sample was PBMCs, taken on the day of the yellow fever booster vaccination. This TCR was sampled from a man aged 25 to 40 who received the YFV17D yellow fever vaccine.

This CDR3 reads CASSTGDGGQTQYF. For the CDR3, the DNA is TGTGCCAGCAGTACGGGGGATGGGGGTCAGACCCAGTACTTC. The rearrangement links TRBV6-1 to TRBJ2-5; D perhaps matches TRBD2 (6 bases). CDR3 length equals 14 residues. Germline V gene data show CDR1 as MNHNS and CDR2 as SASEGT. V lost 5 bases, J lost 6 bases, and 16 bases lay in between.